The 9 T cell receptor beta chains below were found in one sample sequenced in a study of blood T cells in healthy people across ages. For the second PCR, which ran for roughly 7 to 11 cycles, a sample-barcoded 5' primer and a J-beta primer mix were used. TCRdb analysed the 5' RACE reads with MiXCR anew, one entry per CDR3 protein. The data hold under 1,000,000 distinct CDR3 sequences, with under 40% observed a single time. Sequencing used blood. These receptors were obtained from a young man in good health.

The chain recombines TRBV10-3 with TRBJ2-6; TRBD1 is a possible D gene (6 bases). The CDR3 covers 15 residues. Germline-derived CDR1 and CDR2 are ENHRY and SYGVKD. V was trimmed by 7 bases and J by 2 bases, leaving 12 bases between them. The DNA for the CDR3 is TGTGCCATCAAGAGGGACATAGCTGGGGCCAACGTCCTGACTTTC. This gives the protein CAIKRDIAGANVLTF.

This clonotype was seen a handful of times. CDR3 nucleotides: TGTGCCAGCAGTTACAATGATCGAGAGGCCTACGAGCAGTACTTC. This encodes CASSYNDREAYEQYF. This chain links TRBV6-2 or TRBV6-3 with TRBJ2-7; D not resolved. The CDR3 is 15 amino acids. Trimming removed 2 bases at V and 2 bases at J, with 13 bases between. Per the germline V gene, CDR1 is MNHEY and CDR2 is SVGEGT.

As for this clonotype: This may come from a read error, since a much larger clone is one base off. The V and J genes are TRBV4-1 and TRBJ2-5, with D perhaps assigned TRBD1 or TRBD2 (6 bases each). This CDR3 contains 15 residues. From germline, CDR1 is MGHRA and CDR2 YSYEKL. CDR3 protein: CAGSQLQGGQETQYF. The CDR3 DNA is TGCGCCGGCAGCCAGTTACAGGGAGGCCAAGAGACCCAGTACTTC.

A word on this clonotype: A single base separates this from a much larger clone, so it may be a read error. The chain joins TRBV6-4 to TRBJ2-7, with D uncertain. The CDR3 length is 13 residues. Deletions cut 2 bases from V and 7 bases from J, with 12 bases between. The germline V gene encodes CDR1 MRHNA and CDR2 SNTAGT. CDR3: CASSDGWRNEQYF. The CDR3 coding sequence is TGTGCCAGCAGTGACGGCTGGCGCAATGAGCAGTACTTC.

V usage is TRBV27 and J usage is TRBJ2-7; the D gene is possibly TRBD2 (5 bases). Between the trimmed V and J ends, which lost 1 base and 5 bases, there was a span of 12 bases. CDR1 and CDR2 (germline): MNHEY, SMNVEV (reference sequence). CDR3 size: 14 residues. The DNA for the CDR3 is TGTGCCAGCAGTTTATTGGCTCTAGCCCACGAGCAGTACTTC. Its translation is CASSLLALAHEQYF.

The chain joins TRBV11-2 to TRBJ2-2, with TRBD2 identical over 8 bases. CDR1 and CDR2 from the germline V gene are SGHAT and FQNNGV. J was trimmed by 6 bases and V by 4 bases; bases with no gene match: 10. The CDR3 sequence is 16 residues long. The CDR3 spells CASSSRGTREAGELFF. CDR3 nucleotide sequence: TGTGCCAGCAGCTCTAGGGGGACTAGAGAAGCCGGGGAGCTGTTTTTT.

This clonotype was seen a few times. The CDR3: CASSQDRGQPSQPQHF. CDR3 DNA sequence: TGCGCCAGCAGCCAAGATCGGGGACAGCCCAGTCAGCCCCAGCATTTT. This chain links TRBV4-3 with TRBJ1-5; TRBD1 matches 7 bases. CDR1 and CDR2 from the germline V gene are LGHNA and YSLEER. The J segment lost 6 bases and the V segment lost 0 bases, leaving 8 bases of the junction unmatched. This CDR3 region has 16 residues.

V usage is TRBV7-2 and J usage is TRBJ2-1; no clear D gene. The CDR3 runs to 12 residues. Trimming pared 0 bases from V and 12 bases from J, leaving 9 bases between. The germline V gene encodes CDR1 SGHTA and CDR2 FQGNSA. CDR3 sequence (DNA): TGTGCCAGCAGCTTAGCCGTCGGCGCGCAGTTCTTC. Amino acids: CASSLAVGAQFF. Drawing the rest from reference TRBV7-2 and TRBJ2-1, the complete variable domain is GAGVSQSPSNKVTEKGKDVELRCDPISGHTALYWYRQSLGQGLEFLIYFQGNSAPDKSGLPSDRFSAERTGGSVSTLTIQRTQQEDSAVYLCASSLAVGAQFFGPGTRLTVL.

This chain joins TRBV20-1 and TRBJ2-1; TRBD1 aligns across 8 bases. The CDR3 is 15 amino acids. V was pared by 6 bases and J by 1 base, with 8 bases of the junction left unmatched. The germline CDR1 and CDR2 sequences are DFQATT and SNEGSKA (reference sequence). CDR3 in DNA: TGCAGTGCAAGCCAGGGGGCCGGGTCCTACAATGAGCAGTTCTTC. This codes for CSASQGAGSYNEQFF.